These 31 T cell receptor beta chains were all obtained from the same sample, sequenced in a study of blood T cell repertoires in COVID-19. Data came from immunoSEQ multiplex PCR; TCRdb stores just in-frame clones and leaves some out. This sample has 540,000 or so clones; roughly 91% occur once, and the top ten carry 7.5% to 9%. The sequencing input was peripheral blood. These receptors all stem from a woman in her fifties or sixties with COVID-19, enrolled during active disease.

J is TRBJ2-1 and V is TRBV29-1, with 15 bases that match TRBD2. The germline gives CDR1 SQVTM, CDR2 ANQGSEA. Unmatched junction bases numbered 3, after V lost 2 bases and J lost 7 bases. The CDR3 is made up of 15 amino acids. CDR3 in amino acids: CSVELGTSGGNEQFF. The CDR3 DNA reads as TGCAGCGTTGAATTAGGGACTAGCGGGGGGAATGAGCAGTTCTTC.

The V and J genes are TRBV19 and TRBJ2-3; the match to TRBD2 covers 12 bases. Germline V gene sequence: CDR1 LNHDA, CDR2 SQIVND (reference sequence). J lost 2 bases, V lost 5 bases, and 8 bases had no gene match. The CDR3 spans 17 residues. CDR3: CASSPRTSGVYTDTQYF. CDR3 sequence (DNA): TGTGCCAGTAGTCCAAGGACTAGCGGGGTTTACACAGATACGCAGTATTTT.

This chain uses TRBV19 with TRBJ1-2; D is possibly TRBD1 (5 bases). Between the trimmed V and J ends, which lost 7 bases and 4 bases, there was a span of 16 bases. The V gene's germline CDR1 is LNHDA and CDR2 SQIVND (reference sequence). CDR3 length: 14 amino acids. The CDR3 DNA reads TGTGCCAGTACCCGAACGGAGGGACCCTATGGCTACACCTTC. Translation gives CASTRTEGPYGYTF.

The chain uses TRBV11-3 and TRBJ2-1; 13 bases map to TRBD2. CDR1 and CDR2 (germline): SGHNT, YENEEA. This CDR3 is 15 amino acids long. V lost 3 bases and J lost 4; bases outside the gene matches: 0. The CDR3 loop is CASSLGLAGYNEQFF. Written as DNA, the CDR3 is TGTGCCAGCAGCTTGGGACTAGCGGGGTACAATGAGCAGTTCTTC.

V is TRBV27 and J is TRBJ1-2, with D tentatively TRBD1 (5 bases). Looked up from germline, CDR1 is MNHEY and CDR2 is SMNVEV (reference sequence). This CDR3 region has 14 residues. The germline V and J ends were trimmed by 5 bases and 2 bases, with 12 bases remaining between them. CDR3 nucleotide sequence: TGTGCCAGCAGTATGCGCGGGGGGAACTATGGCTACACCTTC. It yields the protein CASSMRGGNYGYTF.

This clone was recorded a few times. V usage is TRBV2 and J usage is TRBJ1-4; 7 bases fit TRBD1. The germline CDR1 and CDR2 sequences are SNHLY and FYNNEI. The CDR3 totals 14 residues. J was trimmed by 5 bases and V by 7 bases; bases with no gene match: 7. For the CDR3, the DNA is TGTGCCAGCAACCCGACAGGGCCAAATGAAAAACTGTTTTTT. Its translation: CASNPTGPNEKLFF.

The V and J genes are TRBV19 and TRBJ2-1; 7 positions match TRBD2. The V gene's germline CDR1 is LNHDA and CDR2 SQIVND (reference sequence). Trimming removed 6 bases from V and 0 bases from J; junction bases left unmatched: 8. CDR3 length: 16 residues. CDR3 sequence reads: CASSPPASGSYNEQFF. CDR3 sequence (DNA): TGTGCCAGTAGCCCTCCAGCTAGCGGCTCCTACAATGAGCAGTTCTTC.

This chain joins TRBV5-4 and TRBJ1-2; possibly TRBD1 for D (6 bases). V was clipped by 4 bases and J by 2 bases, with 12 bases between them. This CDR3 is built from 14 residues. CDR1 is SGHNT, CDR2 YYREEE, per germline (reference sequence). Here the CDR3 reads CASSGGDTNYGYTF. The CDR3 DNA sequence: TGTGCCAGCAGCGGGGGGGACACCAACTATGGCTACACCTTC.

Only one count was recorded for this clone. The V gene is TRBV9, the J gene TRBJ1-4; no reliable D call. The germline V gene encodes CDR1 SGDLS and CDR2 YYNGEE. The ends were cut back, 0 bases at V and 13 bases at J, with 16 bases in the middle. The CDR3 has 14 amino acids. The CDR3 DNA follows: TGTGCCAGCAGCGTAGAACCCGAGGTCGAAGGACTGTTTTTT. It specifies CASSVEPEVEGLFF.

The rearrangement joins TRBV5-6 to TRBJ2-3; a possible D gene is TRBD1 (6 bases). CDR1 SGHDT and CDR2 YYEEEE come from the germline V gene. The CDR3 length is 16 residues. V was pared by 2 bases and J by 1 base, with 14 bases between. CDR3 sequence: CASSLGWAGGTDTQYF. DNA for the CDR3: TGTGCCAGCAGCTTAGGGTGGGCAGGGGGCACAGATACGCAGTATTTT.

The table lists this clone with a few counts. The chain combines TRBV19 with TRBJ2-3, with D possibly being TRBD2 (5 bases). The V gene's germline CDR1 is LNHDA and CDR2 SQIVND (reference sequence). V lost 5 bases, J lost 4 bases, and 10 bases lay in between. The CDR3 contains 13 residues. The CDR3 here is CASSEGAADTQYF. CDR3 in DNA: TGTGCCAGTAGTGAGGGAGCGGCAGATACGCAGTATTTT.

The chain combines TRBV11-2 with TRBJ1-1, with TRBD1 matching 9 bases. V was clipped by 6 bases and J by 5 bases; unmatched bases: 13. This CDR3 has 16 amino acids. Germline-derived CDR1 and CDR2 are SGHAT and FQNNGV. CDR3 residues: CASRQHLGQGRTEAFF. The CDR3 DNA follows: TGTGCCAGCAGGCAACACCTCGGACAGGGGAGAACTGAAGCTTTCTTT. The complete variable domain, with remaining parts taken from reference TRBV11-2 and TRBJ1-1, reads EAGVAQSPRYKIIEKRQSVAFWCNPISGHATLYWYQQILGQGPKLLIQFQNNGVVDDSQLPKDRFSAERLKGVDSTLKIQPAKLEDSAVYLCASRQHLGQGRTEAFFGQGTRLTVV.

This chain links TRBV29-1 with TRBJ2-2; 8 nucleotides align to TRBD2. The CDR3 is made up of 15 amino acids. The junction had 9 bases not matched to a gene; V was cut back by 4 bases and J by 5 bases. CDR1 is SQVTM and CDR2 is ANQGSEA in the germline V gene. The CDR3 spells CSVVGSGTSTGELFF. For the CDR3, the DNA is TGCAGCGTTGTTGGTAGCGGGACTTCGACCGGGGAGCTGTTTTTT.

This chain links TRBV6-5 with TRBJ1-2; 7 nucleotides agree with TRBD1. Germline values: CDR1 MNHEY, CDR2 SVGAGI. Trimming took 5 bases from V and 3 from J; bases not matched to a gene: 3. The CDR3 is 13 amino acids. This CDR3 reads CASSTTGDYGYTF. The DNA of the CDR3 is TGTGCCAGCAGTACAACAGGGGACTATGGCTACACCTTC.

The chain combines TRBV3-1 (or the pseudogene TRBV3-2) with TRBJ1-1, with D possibly being TRBD1 (5 bases). The germline gives CDR1 LGHDT, CDR2 YNNKEL (reference sequence). CDR3 length equals 14 residues. Trimming left V 1 base short and J 6 bases short, with 12 bases between. This chain's CDR3 is CASSQVPWGAEAFF. CDR3 sequence (DNA): TGTGCCAGCAGCCAAGTCCCCTGGGGGGCTGAAGCTTTCTTT.

The V call is TRBV27, the J call TRBJ2-3; TRBD1 matches 8 bases. Per the germline V gene, CDR1 is MNHEY and CDR2 is SMNVEV (reference sequence). Losses at the gene ends were 6 bases for V and 7 bases for J; bases not matched to a gene: 15. CDR3 size: 16 residues. For the CDR3, the DNA is TGTGCCAGCAGGACTTCAGGGGGCCGGGCTCGCAATACGCAGTATTTT. It is translated as CASRTSGGRARNTQYF.

This clone is a singleton in its sample. The chain joins TRBV29-1 to TRBJ2-3, with 12 nucleotides matching TRBD2. The trim removed 6 bases at V and 2 bases at J, leaving 3 bases unmatched. This CDR3 region has 14 residues. In germline, CDR1 is SQVTM, CDR2 ANQGSEA. DNA for the CDR3: TGCAGCGTCGGACTAGCGGGGCCCACAGATACGCAGTATTTT. Translated, it gives CSVGLAGPTDTQYF.

This chain connects TRBV2 to TRBJ2-7; 11 nucleotides align to TRBD2. The germline V gene has CDR1 SNHLY and CDR2 FYNNEI. V lost 6 bases, J lost 3 bases, and 10 bases stayed unmatched. CDR3 size: 16 residues. CDR3 amino acids: CASRPAGTSGIYEQYF. The DNA for the CDR3 is TGTGCCAGCAGGCCCGCCGGGACTAGCGGAATCTACGAGCAGTACTTC.

V usage is TRBV11-2 and J usage is TRBJ1-4; D is unclear. Germline V gene lookup returns CDR1 SGHAT and CDR2 FQNNGV. V lost 1 base to trimming and J lost 8 bases, with 14 bases between them. The CDR3 length is 15 residues. The CDR3 spells CASSLARRSGEKLFF. Written as DNA, the CDR3 is TGTGCCAGCAGCTTAGCGAGGAGGTCGGGGGAAAAACTGTTTTTT.

The V and J genes are TRBV6-5 and TRBJ2-3; TRBD1 matches at 11 bases. The CDR3 totals 15 residues. Germline V gives CDR1 MNHEY, CDR2 SVGAGI. V lost 6 bases to trimming and J lost 5 bases; unmatched junction nucleotides: 7. The CDR3 nucleotides read TGTGCCAGCAGCCCCCCGGACAGGGGGCAAGATACGCAGTATTTT. Translated: CASSPPDRGQDTQYF.

The chain is built from TRBV9 and TRBJ1-6, with D perhaps TRBD1 (6 bases). Trimming left V 1 base short and J 10 bases short, with 12 bases between. CDR3 size: 14 residues. Germline lookup yields CDR1 SGDLS and CDR2 YYNGEE. The CDR3 sequence: CASSVLAGESPLHF. CDR3 sequence (DNA): TGTGCCAGCAGCGTACTTGCAGGGGAGTCACCCCTCCACTTT.

This CDR3 reads CASRTRDNSPLHF. In DNA, the CDR3 is TGTGCCAGCAGAACCAGGGATAATTCACCCCTCCACTTT. The V call is TRBV28, the J call TRBJ1-6, with D possibly being TRBD1 (5 bases). This CDR3 comprises 13 residues. The ends were cut back, 6 bases at V and 5 bases at J, with 8 bases in the middle. Germline CDR1 and CDR2: MDHEN and SYDVKM.

V usage is TRBV25-1 and J usage is TRBJ1-2; unclear D gene. The CDR3 loop spans 11 amino acids. Germline CDR1 is MGHDK and CDR2 is SYGVNS. The germline V and J ends were trimmed by 3 bases and 10 bases, with 9 bases remaining between them. CDR3 nucleotides: TGTGCCAGCAGTGAGGGCACCCACTACACCTTC. It encodes CASSEGTHYTF.

J is TRBJ1-3 and V is TRBV30; the D gene is possibly TRBD1 (5 bases). The CDR3 has 15 amino acids. V lost 3 bases to trimming and J lost 0 bases, with 12 bases between them. Germline assignment: CDR1 GTSNPN and CDR2 SVGIG (reference sequence). The CDR3 sequence: CAWSGQPGSGNTIYF. The CDR3 DNA sequence: TGTGCCTGGAGCGGACAACCCGGCTCTGGAAACACCATATATTTT.

In this sample, this clone turned up once. Within the sample, other DNA sequences also encode this same CDR3. The rearrangement joins TRBV12-3 or TRBV12-4 to TRBJ1-1; D gene uncertain. The CDR3 consists of 12 residues. V was shortened by 3 bases and J by 4 bases, with 6 bases between the two germline ends. In DNA, the CDR3 is TGTGCCAGCAGTTTGGCGGGCACTGAAGCTTTCTTT. Translated: CASSLAGTEAFF.

The chain combines TRBV29-1 with TRBJ1-6; D gene uncertain. Germline V gene sequence: CDR1 SQVTM, CDR2 ANQGSEA. V was pared by 6 bases and J by 0 bases, with 12 bases between. This CDR3 spans 15 amino acids. CDR3 sequence reads: CSVRSGGSYNSPLHF. CDR3 DNA: TGCAGCGTGCGAAGCGGAGGCTCCTATAATTCACCCCTCCACTTT.

The DNA of the CDR3 is TGTGCCAGCAGTTCCAGGTCTAACTATGGCTACACCTTC. Translating gives CASSSRSNYGYTF. The chain carries TRBV6-5 and TRBJ1-2; no clear D. CDR1 and CDR2 from the germline V gene are MNHEY and SVGAGI. Between the trimmed V and J ends, which lost 4 bases and 0 bases, there was a span of 6 bases. The CDR3 is 13 residues long.

The chain uses TRBV19 and TRBJ2-1; the D gene is possibly TRBD2 (6 bases). Germline assignment: CDR1 LNHDA and CDR2 SQIVND (reference sequence). Trimming pared 2 bases from V and 0 bases from J, leaving 14 bases between. This CDR3 is 17 amino acids long. CDR3 in amino acids: CASSITEGLSSYNEQFF. The CDR3 nucleotides are TGTGCCAGTAGTATAACGGAGGGTTTAAGCTCCTACAATGAGCAGTTCTTC. The complete variable domain, with remaining parts taken from reference TRBV19 and TRBJ2-1, reads DGGITQSPKYLFRKEGQNVTLSCEQNLNHDAMYWYRQDPGQGLRLIYYSQIVNDFQKGDIAEGYSVSREKKESFPLTVTSAQKNPTAFYLCASSITEGLSSYNEQFFGPGTRLTVL.

Here the CDR3 DNA reads TGTGCCAGCAGCGTGAAGGGAGGGAGGAACTATGGCTACACCTTC. Translated, it gives CASSVKGGRNYGYTF. The chain combines TRBV7-9 with TRBJ1-2; D unclear. The CDR3 runs to 15 residues. Trimming shortened V by 5 bases and J by 2 bases, and 15 bases separated the two germline ends. Germline CDR1 reads SEHNR; CDR2 reads FQNEAQ (reference sequence).

J is TRBJ1-2 and V is TRBV19, with 7 positions matching TRBD1. With V trimmed by 6 bases and J by 0 bases, 4 bases remained unmatched. CDR1 LNHDA and CDR2 SQIVND come from the germline V gene (reference sequence). CDR3 length: 14 amino acids. DNA for the CDR3: TGTGCCAGTAGGGGGGGACAGTCTAACTATGGCTACACCTTC. This translates into CASRGGQSNYGYTF. Based on the CDR3 plus reference TRBV19 and TRBJ1-2, the full variable domain is DGGITQSPKYLFRKEGQNVTLSCEQNLNHDAMYWYRQDPGQGLRLIYYSQIVNDFQKGDIAEGYSVSREKKESFPLTVTSAQKNPTAFYLCASRGGQSNYGYTFGSGTRLTVV.

The gene calls are TRBV24-1 and TRBJ2-3; 9 nucleotides match TRBD1. Trimming at V came to 8 bases and at J to 1 base, leaving 3 bases not matched to a gene. CDR1 and CDR2 from the germline V gene are KGHDR and SFDVKD. The CDR3 spans 14 residues. The chain's CDR3 is CATTDRGGTDTQYF. Written as DNA, the CDR3 is TGTGCCACCACCGACAGGGGGGGCACAGATACGCAGTATTTT.